This TCR beta chain was found in a study of cytomegalovirus exposure and HLA in healthy donors. Study in general: Membership in the Caucasian-associated ancestry cluster was found for about four fifths of roughly 360 genotyped donors. The study, taken as a whole, reports: A previous analysis found most TCR beta V segments productive roughly 90% or roughly 30% of the time. The authors later found HLA-associated TCR beta chains more clonally expanded than equally common others. Later, TCR association rates were found to vary by HLA locus, highest for DRB1 and lowest for HLA-C.

The PCR employed 60 Vbeta primers together with 13 Jbeta primers. The table came from immunoSEQ multiplex PCR; TCRdb's copy has only in-frame clones and leaves some out. The sample shows some 180,000 clones, more than 75% of them seen only once. As concerns this clone: Its antigen remains unidentified.

The germline V and J ends were trimmed by 5 bases and 3 bases, with 13 bases remaining between them. This CDR3 contains 15 residues. Per germline, CDR1 MNHNY and CDR2 SVGAGI (reference sequence). Input material: PBMCs. The source is a woman in her 30s in good health and CMV-seropositive. This chain links TRBV6-6 with TRBJ2-2, with D possibly TRBD1 on 6 matching bases. CDR3 in DNA: TGTGCCAGCAGTCCAGGGGTAGCCGACACCGGGGAGCTGTTTTTT. Encoded protein: CASSPGVADTGELFF.